These 10 T cell receptor beta chains share one sample of origin, sequenced in a study of beta chain features in type 1 diabetes. The study, taken as a whole, reports: The study found moderately but significantly shorter TCRB CDR3s in all four CD4+ subsets of Type 1 diabetes patients.

The authors reverse transcribed all of the isolated RNA, so sequencing captured expressed TCRB transcripts. Libraries were prepared by immunoSEQ multiplex PCR; TCRdb keeps only in-frame clonotypes and omits some of them. In the table there are hundreds of thousands of clones, about 14% of which are singletons. Their specific antigens are unknown. Sequenced sample: naive CD4+ T cells from blood. The receptor source for this set is a man between 18 and 29 years old with type 1 diabetes.

In its sample, this clone was seen a few times. This chain links TRBV7-9 with TRBJ2-3; D is ambiguous. Trimming removed 1 base at V and 6 bases at J, with 11 bases between. The CDR3 has 14 amino acids. Germline V CDR1 and CDR2: SEHNR, FQNEAQ (reference sequence). This chain's CDR3 is CASSLGLSQDTQYF. CDR3 DNA: TGTGCCAGCAGCTTAGGACTTTCCCAGGATACGCAGTATTTT.

This clone turned up a few times. This chain links TRBV2 with TRBJ1-1, with no clear D. CDR3 length: 12 amino acids. With 6 bases removed from V and 6 bases from J, the gap between germline ends came to 11 bases. Germline assignment: CDR1 SNHLY and CDR2 FYNNEI. The CDR3: CASRPAESEAFF. In DNA, the CDR3 is TGTGCCAGCAGACCTGCAGAGTCTGAAGCTTTCTTT.

The rearrangement links TRBV29-1 to TRBJ1-1; D is uncertain. The V gene's germline CDR1 is SQVTM and CDR2 ANQGSEA. The CDR3 totals 10 residues. Trimming removed 6 bases from V and 3 bases from J, with 5 bases in between. CDR3 protein: CSVEYTEAFF. The CDR3, as DNA: TGCAGCGTGGAGTACACTGAAGCTTTCTTT.

This clone has more than one count but fewer than ten. This sequence joins TRBV7-9 and TRBJ2-5; D might be TRBD2 (6 bases). The CDR3 runs 15 residues. V lost 6 bases and J 1 base, leaving 15 bases between the germline ends. Germline assignment: CDR1 SEHNR and CDR2 FQNEAQ (reference sequence). The CDR3: CASSPGRRLQETQYF. The CDR3 bases are TGTGCCAGCAGTCCGGGGAGGCGACTCCAAGAGACCCAGTACTTC. The whole variable domain, remainder taken from reference TRBV7-9 and TRBJ2-5, is DTGVSQNPRHKITKRGQNVTFRCDPISEHNRLYWYRQTLGQGPEFLTYFQNEAQLEKSRLLSDRFSAERPKGSFSTLEIQRTEQGDSAMYLCASSPGRRLQETQYFGPGTRLLVL.

The rearrangement uses TRBV18 and TRBJ2-1, with 7 bases lining up with TRBD2. The germline gives CDR1 KGHSH, CDR2 LQKENI. V shed 1 base, J shed 6 bases, and the junction held 9 bases outside the gene matches. CDR3 length equals 16 residues. This CDR3 is CASSPLGSASGNEQFF. The CDR3 coding sequence is TGTGCCAGCTCACCACTCGGTTCGGCTAGCGGCAATGAGCAGTTCTTC.

This clone was recorded a few times. The chain has TRBV7-2 and TRBJ2-7; 13 positions match TRBD2. Germline V CDR1 and CDR2: SGHTA, FQGNSA. The CDR3 runs 15 residues. V trimming: 5 bases; J trimming: 5 bases; junction bases outside the gene matches: 6. Written as DNA, the CDR3 is TGTGCCAGCAGCAGACTAGCGGGGGGTGTGGACGAGCAGTACTTC. It yields the protein CASSRLAGGVDEQYF.

This chain uses TRBV30 with TRBJ2-7, with D maybe TRBD2 (5 bases). The germline V gene has CDR1 GTSNPN and CDR2 SVGIG (reference sequence). This CDR3 comprises 12 residues. V gave up 3 bases and J gave up 9 bases, with 15 bases separating them. The DNA for the CDR3 is TGTGCCTGGAGCATCCCCCACGGAGGGCAGTACTTC. Translating it yields CAWSIPHGGQYF.

V and J are TRBV11-2 and TRBJ2-5; tentatively, D is TRBD2 (5 bases). The germline V gene encodes CDR1 SGHAT and CDR2 FQNNGV. Trimming cost V 4 bases and J 3 bases, with 9 bases left between them. This CDR3 has 13 residues. Here the CDR3 reads CASSSGVKETQYF. The CDR3 DNA follows: TGTGCCAGCAGCTCCGGGGTTAAAGAGACCCAGTACTTC.

The chain couples TRBV6-5 to TRBJ1-2; tentatively, D is TRBD1 (5 bases). V lost 4 bases and J 1 base, leaving 7 bases between the germline ends. The CDR3 has 13 amino acids. Germline V CDR1 and CDR2: MNHEY, SVGAGI. CDR3 in amino acids: CASSSGNNYGYTF. The CDR3 coding sequence is TGTGCCAGCAGTTCAGGGAATAACTATGGCTACACCTTC.

The chain employs TRBV29-1 and TRBJ1-2; 7 bases are shared with TRBD1. Germline V gene data show CDR1 as SQVTM and CDR2 as ANQGSEA. With V trimmed by 3 bases and J by 8 bases, 9 bases remained unmatched. CDR3 size: 13 residues. The CDR3 bases are TGCAGCGTTGACAGTAGAGGGGGCAGCGGCTACACCTTC. Its translation: CSVDSRGGSGYTF.